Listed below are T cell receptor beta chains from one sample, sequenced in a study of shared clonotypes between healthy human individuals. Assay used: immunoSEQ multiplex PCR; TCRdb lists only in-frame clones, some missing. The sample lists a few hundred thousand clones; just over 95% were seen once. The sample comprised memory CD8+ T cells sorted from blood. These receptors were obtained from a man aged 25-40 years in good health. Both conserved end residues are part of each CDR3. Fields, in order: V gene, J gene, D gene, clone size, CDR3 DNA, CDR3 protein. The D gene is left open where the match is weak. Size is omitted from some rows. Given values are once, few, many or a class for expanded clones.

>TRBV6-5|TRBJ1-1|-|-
TGTGCCAGCAGTTTTTTACAGGCTCGATTCACTGAAGCTTTCTTT
CASSFLQARFTEAFF
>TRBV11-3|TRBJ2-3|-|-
TGTGCCAGCAGCCCCGGGACTAGCACAGATACGCAGTATTTT
CASSPGTSTDTQYF
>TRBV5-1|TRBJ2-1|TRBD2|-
TGCGCCAGCAGCTTCGGAGCGGGAACTGAGCAGTTCTTC
CASSFGAGTEQFF
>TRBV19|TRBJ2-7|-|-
TGTGCCAGTAGTCCCGGAGGCCAAACTGGGGGACGGGAGTACTTC
CASSPGGQTGGREYF
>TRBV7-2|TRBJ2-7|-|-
TGTGCCAGCAGCTTAAACCACGAGCAGTACTTC
CASSLNHEQYF
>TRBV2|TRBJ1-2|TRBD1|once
TGTGCCAGCAGTACGGACAGGGCGAACTATGGCTACACCTTC
CASSTDRANYGYTF
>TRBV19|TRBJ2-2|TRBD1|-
TGTGCCAGTAGTGACAGGGAGGGGGAGCTGTTTTTT
CASSDREGELFF
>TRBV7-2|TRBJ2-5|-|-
TGTGCCAGCAGCCGTTCTAGCGCTTCTAAGTTTTGGACCCAGTACTTC
CASSRSSASKFWTQYF
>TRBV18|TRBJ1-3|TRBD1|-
TGTGCCAGCTCACCAGGGACAGGGGATCGGGCAACTGGAAACACCATATATTTT
CASSPGTGDRATGNTIYF
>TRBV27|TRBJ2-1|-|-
TGTGCCAGCAGTGCAGCGGACCTCAATGAGCAGTTCTTC
CASSAADLNEQFF
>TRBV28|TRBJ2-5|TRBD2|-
TGTGCCAGCAGTGAGGGACTAGCGGGAGGGATGGGTGAGACCCAGTACTTC
CASSEGLAGGMGETQYF
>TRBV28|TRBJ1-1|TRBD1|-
TGTGCCAGCAGTTTAGGTGACAGGGGTTTGAACACTGAAGCTTTCTTT
CASSLGDRGLNTEAFF
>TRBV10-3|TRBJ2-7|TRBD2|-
TGTGCCATCGCTAGCGGGAGGGCCTACGAGCAGTACTTC
CAIASGRAYEQYF
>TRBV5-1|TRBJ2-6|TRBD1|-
TGCGCCAGCAGATTGGGATACCGACAGGGGTCCGGGGCCAACGTCCTGACTTTC
CASRLGYRQGSGANVLTF
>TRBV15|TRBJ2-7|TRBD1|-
TGTGCCACCAGCAGAGATACGACAGGGACCTACGAGCAGTACTTC
CATSRDTTGTYEQYF
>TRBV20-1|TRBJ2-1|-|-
TGCAGTGCCACCGACTACAATGAGCAGTTCTTC
CSATDYNEQFF
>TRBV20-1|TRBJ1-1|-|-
TGCAGCGGAAACACTGAAGCTTTCTTT
CSGNTEAFF
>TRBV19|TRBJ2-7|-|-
TGTGCCAGTAGTATAGAGGGTGGGTACGAGCAGTACTTC
CASSIEGGYEQYF
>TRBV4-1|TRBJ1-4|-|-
TGCGCCAGCAGCCAAGAAACCAGGACGGGGGGCCCGGCTAATGAAAAACTGTTTTTT
CASSQETRTGGPANEKLFF
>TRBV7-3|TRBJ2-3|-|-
TGTGCCAGCAGCTTAGGTGGAGGACGCACAGATACGCAGTATTTT
CASSLGGGRTDTQYF
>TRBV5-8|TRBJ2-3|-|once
TGTGCCAGCAGCTTGGGGGAGTACGGCACAGATACGCAGTATTTT
CASSLGEYGTDTQYF
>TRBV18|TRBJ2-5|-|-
TGTGCCAGCTCCCTTCAAGAGACCCAGTACTTC
CASSLQETQYF
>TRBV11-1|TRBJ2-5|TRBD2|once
TGTGCCAGCAGCAACGGACTAGCCGAGACCCAGTACTTC
CASSNGLAETQYF
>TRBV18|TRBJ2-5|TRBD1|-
TGTGCCAGCTCACCACCGTGGACAGGGGCCCGTAAAGAGACCCAGTACTTC
CASSPPWTGARKETQYF
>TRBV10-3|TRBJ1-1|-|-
TGTGCCAGCAGAGGGTCCAACACTGAAGCTTTCTTT
CASRGSNTEAFF
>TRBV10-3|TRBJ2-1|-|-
TGTGCCATCCGAAAAAGCGAGAGCTCCTACAATGAGCAGTTCTTC
CAIRKSESSYNEQFF
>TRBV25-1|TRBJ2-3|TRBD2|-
TGTGCCAGCAGTGATCTTGGACTAGCGGCTAGCACAGATACGCAGTATTTT
CASSDLGLAASTDTQYF
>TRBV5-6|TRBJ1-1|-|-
TGTGCCAGCAGCCGCGCCATGAACACTGAAGCTTTCTTT
CASSRAMNTEAFF
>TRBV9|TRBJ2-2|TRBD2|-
TGTGCCAGCAGGGGGACTAGCGGGAACACCGGGGAGCTGTTTTTT
CASRGTSGNTGELFF
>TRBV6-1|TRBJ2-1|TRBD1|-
TGTGCCAGCAGTGAAGGAACCGGGACAGGGGGCCGCCTCGGCGTCTACAATGAGCAGTTCTTC
CASSEGTGTGGRLGVYNEQFF
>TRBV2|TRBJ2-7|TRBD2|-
TGTGCCAGCAGGGGTGTTAGCGGGAGGGGGGAGCAGTACTTC
CASRGVSGRGEQYF
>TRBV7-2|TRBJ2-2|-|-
TGTGCCAGCAGCTTAGAGTCGGGCACCGGGGAGCTGTTTTTT
CASSLESGTGELFF
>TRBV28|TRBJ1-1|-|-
TGTGCCAGCAGTACCCCAGGTGGAGGCGAAGCTTTCTTT
CASSTPGGGEAFF
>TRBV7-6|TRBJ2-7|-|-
TGTGCCAGCAGTAAAAGACTAACCTACGAGCAGTACTTC
CASSKRLTYEQYF
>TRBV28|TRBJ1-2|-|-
TGTGCCAGCAGCCACCTCGGGTCAGGGGATCCTAACTATGGCTACACCTTC
CASSHLGSGDPNYGYTF
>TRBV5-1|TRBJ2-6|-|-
TGCGCCAGCAGCAGAGAGTCCCACCCCCTCTCTGGGGCCAACGTCCTGACTTTC
CASSRESHPLSGANVLTF
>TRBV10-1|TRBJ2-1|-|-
TGCGCCAGCAGTGGGGGGCGGGACGTCGGAAGCTCCTACAATGAGCAGTTCTTC
CASSGGRDVGSSYNEQFF
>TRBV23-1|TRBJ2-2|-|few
TGCGCCAGCAGTCAATCGGACAGCACCGGGGAGCTGTTTTTT
CASSQSDSTGELFF
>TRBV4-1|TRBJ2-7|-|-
TGCGCCAGCAGCCAATTGGGGGCAGTAAGTACCTACGAGCAGTACTTC
CASSQLGAVSTYEQYF
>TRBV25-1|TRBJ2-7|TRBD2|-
TGTGCCAGCAGGGCTTCGGGAGGTCGGATCTACGAGCAGTACTTC
CASRASGGRIYEQYF
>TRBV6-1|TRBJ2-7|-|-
TGTGCCAGCAGTGCACCGCCCTACGAGCAGTACTTC
CASSAPPYEQYF
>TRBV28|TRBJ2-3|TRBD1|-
TGTGCCAGCAGTTCCTCTCACAGGGGGCGGGCAGATACGCAGTATTTT
CASSSSHRGRADTQYF
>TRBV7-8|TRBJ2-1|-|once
TGTGCCAGCAGCTTAGGAGTATCGGGGAATGAGCAGTTCTTC
CASSLGVSGNEQFF
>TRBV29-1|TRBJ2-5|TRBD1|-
TGCAGCGTTGATGGGACAGGGCCCAAAGAGACCCAGTACTTC
CSVDGTGPKETQYF
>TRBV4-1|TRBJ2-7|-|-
TGCGCCAGCAGCCCCTTCGGGATGATGGAACGCTACGAGCAGTACTTC
CASSPFGMMERYEQYF
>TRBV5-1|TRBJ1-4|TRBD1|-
TGCGCCAGCAGCTTATTTTCCGGACAGGGAAATGAAAAACTGTTTTTT
CASSLFSGQGNEKLFF
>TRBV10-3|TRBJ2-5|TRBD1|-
TGTGCCATAGGGACAGGCGGAGAGACCCAGTACTTC
CAIGTGGETQYF
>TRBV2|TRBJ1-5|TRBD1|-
TGTGCCAGCAGGGACAGGGGTCAGCCCCAGCATTTT
CASRDRGQPQHF
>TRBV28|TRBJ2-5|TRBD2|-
TGTGCCAGCAGTTTAATGCGGGAGCAAGAGACCCAGTACTTC
CASSLMREQETQYF
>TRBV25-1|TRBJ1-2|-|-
TGTGCCAGCAGACTGACAGGTTTCGGTAGCTACACCTTC
CASRLTGFGSYTF
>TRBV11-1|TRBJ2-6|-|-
TGTGCCACAGGAATGGGGGGCGCTGGGGCCAACGTCCTGACTTTC
CATGMGGAGANVLTF
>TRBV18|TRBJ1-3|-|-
TGTGCCAGCTCAAAAGATCAGTCGTCCTCTGGAAACACCATATATTTT
CASSKDQSSSGNTIYF
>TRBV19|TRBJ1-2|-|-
TGTGCCAGTAGTATAACCCCGGACAGCTATGGCTACACCTTC
CASSITPDSYGYTF
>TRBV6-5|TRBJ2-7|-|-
TGTGCCAGCGCCAGGGAAGGCGAGCAGTACTTC
CASAREGEQYF
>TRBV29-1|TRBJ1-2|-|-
TGCAGCGTTGGGGTGGACGGGCAAAACTATGGCTACACCTTC
CSVGVDGQNYGYTF
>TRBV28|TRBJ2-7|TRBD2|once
TGTGCCAGCAGTGCCTATAGCGGGAGGACATCCTACGAGCAGTACTTC
CASSAYSGRTSYEQYF
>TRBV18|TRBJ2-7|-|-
TGTGCCAGCTCCCGGGGGCAGGGATACGAGCAGTACTTC
CASSRGQGYEQYF
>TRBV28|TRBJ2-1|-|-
TGTGCCAGCAGTTACCCACGGGGGGCATACAATGAGCAGTTCTTC
CASSYPRGAYNEQFF
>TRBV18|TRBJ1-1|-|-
TGTGCCAGCTCACCTCAGGAGGACACTGAAGCTTTCTTT
CASSPQEDTEAFF
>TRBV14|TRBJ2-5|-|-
TGTGCCAGCACCCTTAACACCCAGCCAGAGACCCAGTACTTC
CASTLNTQPETQYF